This entry lists 19 T cell receptor beta chains sequenced from one sample in a study of OX40 agonist ivuxolimab in advanced cancers. Using immunoSEQ multiplex PCR, the repertoire was profiled, and TCRdb retains in-frame clones only, with some absent. The sample has about 67,000 clones; over 70% are singletons. Source: CD4+ or CD8+ T cells sorted from blood, taken in a trial of the OX40 agonist ivuxolimab. Receptor source: an adult with an advanced solid tumor such as melanoma, head and neck, liver or kidney cancer.

This chain uses TRBV7-2 with TRBJ1-4; 11 bases align to TRBD1. Unmatched junction bases numbered 6, after V lost 5 bases and J lost 7 bases. This CDR3 region has 15 residues. Germline assignment: CDR1 SGHTA and CDR2 FQGNSA. CDR3 DNA: TGTGCCAGCAGCATGGGACAGGGGGGGCGTGAAAAACTGTTTTTT. This codes for CASSMGQGGREKLFF.

The V and J genes are TRBV2 and TRBJ1-6, with 7 positions matching TRBD1. V lost 7 bases to trimming and J lost 10 bases; unmatched junction nucleotides: 10. The CDR3 loop spans 14 amino acids. Germline loops: CDR1 SNHLY, CDR2 FYNNEI. For the CDR3, the DNA is TGTGCCAGCATCCCGGGACAGTGGGGATCACCCCTCCACTTT. It specifies CASIPGQWGSPLHF.

The sample holds a few counts of this clone. The chain recombines TRBV5-1 with TRBJ2-3; a weak D match, TRBD1 (6 bases). V lost 3 bases and J lost 4, with 15 bases in between. Germline V CDR1 and CDR2: SGHRS, YFSETQ. CDR3 length: 15 residues. Here the CDR3 DNA reads TGCGCCAGCAGCTCGACAGGTCCCCAGCCAGATACGCAGTATTTT. Its translation: CASSSTGPQPDTQYF.

The gene calls are TRBV25-1 and TRBJ2-7; D gene ambiguous. Trimming shortened V by 3 bases and J by 3 bases, and 6 bases separated the two germline ends. CDR1 and CDR2 (germline): MGHDK, SYGVNS. This CDR3 comprises 12 residues. CDR3 nucleotides: TGTGCCAGCAGTGATTCGGTCTACGAGCAGTACTTC. This sequence encodes CASSDSVYEQYF.

The chain is built from TRBV28 and TRBJ1-4; 7 bases are a match to TRBD1. V lost 4 bases and J lost 8; bases outside the gene matches: 7. CDR1 is MDHEN, CDR2 SYDVKM, per germline. The CDR3 has 14 amino acids. Written as DNA, the CDR3 is TGTGCCAGCAGTTCCGGACAGGAACGGGAAAAACTGTTTTTT. It yields the protein CASSSGQEREKLFF.

The rearrangement joins TRBV28 to TRBJ1-2; D remains unclear. V gave up 8 bases and J gave up 3 bases, with 10 bases separating them. The CDR3 is 12 amino acids. The germline V gene has CDR1 MDHEN and CDR2 SYDVKM. The CDR3 protein is CASGDLYYGYTF. The CDR3 region has the DNA TGTGCCAGCGGGGATCTGTACTATGGCTACACCTTC.

V gene TRBV9 combines with J gene TRBJ1-1, with 9 bases fitting TRBD1. CDR1 is SGDLS and CDR2 is YYNGEE in the germline V gene. V lost 3 bases and J lost 0; bases outside the gene matches: 9. This CDR3 is built from 17 residues. The CDR3 DNA is TGTGCCAGCAGCGGCCGGGACAGGGAAAAAATGAACACTGAAGCTTTCTTT. Its translation: CASSGRDREKMNTEAFF.

V is TRBV5-5 and J is TRBJ2-1; TRBD2 agrees at 10 bases. The length of the CDR3 is 18 residues. From germline, CDR1 is SGHKS and CDR2 YYEKEE (reference sequence). The trim removed 4 bases at V and 2 bases at J, leaving 12 bases unmatched. The CDR3 DNA follows: TGTGCCAGCAGCCGGACACTACTAGCGGGACTGACCTACAATGAGCAGTTCTTC. Translation: CASSRTLLAGLTYNEQFF.

The chain is built from TRBV6-5 and TRBJ2-1, with TRBD2 identical over 11 bases. V trimming: 0 bases; J trimming: 7 bases; junction bases outside the gene matches: 5. The CDR3 totals 16 residues. Germline CDR1 reads MNHEY; CDR2 reads SVGAGI. For the CDR3, the DNA is TGTGCCAGCAGTTACTCAACTAGCGGGGGTCGAAATGAGCAGTTCTTC. It yields the protein CASSYSTSGGRNEQFF.

The CDR3 region is CASRHDRVGVYEQYF. CDR3 coding DNA: TGCGCCAGCAGGCACGACAGGGTTGGAGTCTACGAGCAGTACTTC. The V gene is TRBV4-3, the J gene TRBJ2-7, with 7 bases that match TRBD1. With 6 bases clipped from V and 3 bases from J, the junction kept 11 bases outside the gene matches. Germline V gene data show CDR1 as LGHNA and CDR2 as YSLEER. The CDR3 is 15 amino acids.

The chain has TRBV15 and TRBJ1-5, with unresolved D. This CDR3 has 14 amino acids. From germline, CDR1 is LNHNV and CDR2 YYDKDF (reference sequence). The V gene lost 0 bases and the J gene lost 7 bases, with 10 bases spanning the gap. The CDR3 reads CATSRDNLRQPQHF. The CDR3 DNA follows: TGTGCCACCAGCAGAGATAATCTGCGGCAGCCCCAGCATTTT.

The chain recombines TRBV5-4 with TRBJ1-1; TRBD1 is a possible D gene (6 bases). Trimming left V 5 bases short and J 1 base short, with 9 bases between. This CDR3 spans 13 amino acids. Germline CDR1 is SGHNT and CDR2 is YYREEE (reference sequence). CDR3 residues: CASRLQGNTEAFF. The CDR3 DNA reads TGTGCCAGCAGGTTACAGGGGAACACTGAAGCTTTCTTT.

This sequence joins TRBV27 and TRBJ2-7; a weak D match, TRBD1 (5 bases). The V gene lost 3 bases and the J gene lost 2 bases, with 11 bases spanning the gap. Germline assignment: CDR1 MNHEY and CDR2 SMNVEV (reference sequence). The CDR3 length is 14 residues. The CDR3 here is CASSFRGDTYEQYF. Written as DNA, the CDR3 is TGTGCCAGCAGTTTTAGGGGCGATACCTACGAGCAGTACTTC.

The chain links TRBV7-3 to TRBJ2-3; the match to TRBD1 covers 8 bases. Germline CDR1 is SGHTA and CDR2 is FQGTGA. Trimming cost V 0 bases and J 5 bases; bases outside gene matches: 13. This CDR3 contains 18 residues. CDR3 amino acids: CASSLTDREASLKDTQYF. The CDR3 DNA follows: TGTGCCAGCAGCTTAACGGACAGGGAGGCTAGCCTGAAAGATACGCAGTATTTT.

J is TRBJ1-1 and V is TRBV4-3; no clear D. Germline CDR1 LGHNA, CDR2 YSLEER. This CDR3 is 13 amino acids long. V was clipped by 7 bases and J by 0 bases, with 9 bases between them. The CDR3 protein is CASTRGLNTEAFF. In DNA, the CDR3 is TGCGCCAGCACCAGAGGGTTGAACACTGAAGCTTTCTTT.

The chain has TRBV7-6 and TRBJ2-2, with 13 bases that match TRBD2. Germline V gene data show CDR1 as SGHVS and CDR2 as FNYEAQ. V lost 5 bases, J lost 6 bases, and 9 bases stayed unmatched. CDR3 size: 17 residues. CDR3 residues: CASSQELAGGPSGELFF. The CDR3 DNA follows: TGTGCCAGCAGCCAAGAACTAGCGGGAGGGCCCTCCGGGGAGCTGTTTTTT.

The V and J genes are TRBV28 and TRBJ2-7; TRBD1 matches 10 bases. The CDR3 totals 16 residues. Germline loops: CDR1 MDHEN, CDR2 SYDVKM. V shed 7 bases, J shed 5 bases, and the junction held 14 bases outside the gene matches. The chain's CDR3 is CASTSDRGPPFHEQYF. CDR3 coding DNA: TGTGCCAGCACCTCTGACAGGGGGCCTCCTTTCCACGAGCAGTACTTC.

The V call is TRBV28, the J call TRBJ1-2; possible D gene TRBD1, 5 bases. Trimming cost V 5 bases and J 4 bases, with 14 bases left between them. CDR3 length: 14 residues. Germline CDR1 reads MDHEN; CDR2 reads SYDVKM. DNA for the CDR3: TGTGCCAGCAGTACCAGACAGATCGTCTATGGCTACACCTTC. This encodes CASSTRQIVYGYTF.

This clone has just one count. The rearrangement uses TRBV7-9 and TRBJ1-1; no firm D call. The V end was cut by 5 bases, the J end by 0 bases, with 16 bases between. The CDR3 runs 16 residues. In germline, CDR1 is SEHNR, CDR2 FQNEAQ (reference sequence). In nucleotides, the CDR3 is TGTGCCAGCAGCGGGCCCCGAGAAAACATGAACACTGAAGCTTTCTTT. Amino acids: CASSGPRENMNTEAFF.